This record covers a single TCR beta chain. Its antigen is as yet unknown. Measured with immunoSEQ multiplex PCR; TCRdb has only the in-frame clones, and not every one. The sample has about 26,000 clones; about 81% are singletons. This entry is derived from a study of T cells in localized non-small cell lung cancer. Study-wide results and limits: Measurement of T cell clonality placed uninvolved adjacent lung highest, above the level in tumor. For the top 100 tumor clones, a median approximately 61 also appeared in adjacent lung.

Trimming took off 0 bases at V and 2 bases at J, with 11 bases between the two ends. The germline CDR1 and CDR2 sequences are SGHDT and YYEEEE. The CDR3 runs 15 residues. Sample: peripheral blood, taken before any cancer treatment. This chain uses TRBV5-6 with TRBJ1-2, with D possibly being TRBD1 (5 bases). This sequence originates from a woman between 35 and 75 years old with stage I lung adenocarcinoma. This chain's CDR3 is CASSLGGAPNYGYTF. The CDR3 bases are TGTGCCAGCAGCTTGGGAGGGGCTCCAAACTATGGCTACACCTTC.